This T cell receptor (beta chain) was identified during a study of blood T cell repertoires in COVID-19. Study details: COVID-19 samples from acute and convalescent phases originated in the United States, Italy and Spain. PBMCs, B-cell-depleted T cells, or T cells provided the cDNA or gDNA that made up the material.

Original processing notes: Estimates of nucleated cell counts were drawn from the amplification of reference gene primers. Assay: immunoSEQ multiplex PCR; the TCRdb copy retains only in-frame clones and omits some. Clonal size and the V and J genes are those of that table, whereas D and trimming came from the DNA. Of about 150,000 clones in the sample, 85% are singletons; the top ten hold about 2.6%. The CDR3 extends over 16 amino acids. CDR1 and CDR2 from the germline V gene are SGHTA and FQGNSA. V gave up 6 bases and J gave up 8 bases, with 22 bases separating them. This clone was counted a few times.

V gene TRBV7-2 combines with J gene TRBJ1-4; TRBD1 is a possible D gene (5 bases). The sequenced sample was peripheral blood. This receptor was obtained from a human donor with acute or convalescent COVID-19. The donor label of this sample is uncertain. CDR3 in amino acids: CASRKNPPGLQEKLFF. CDR3 bases: TGTGCCAGCAGGAAAAACCCCCCAGGGCTTCAAGAAAAACTGTTTTTT.